The subject of this entry is one TCR beta chain. This entry is derived from a study of shared clonotypes between healthy human individuals. For every subset, genomic DNA was evenly distributed across several immunoSEQ plates. Sequencing used immunoSEQ multiplex PCR; TCRdb keeps in-frame clones, though not all of them. This sample has more than 450,000 clones, with about four fifths found just once. V shed 5 bases and J 5 bases; nucleotides not matched to a gene: 6. The CDR3 is 15 residues long. CDR1 SGHRS and CDR2 YFSETQ come from the germline V gene. The TCR was taken from a woman aged 35 to 49 in good health. Some clones in this sample may be carry-over from other donors' samples. The chain is built from TRBV5-1 and TRBJ2-2; 10 nucleotides align to TRBD2. Sequencing used PBMCs. CDR3 in amino acids: CASRSGRASTGELFF. As DNA, the CDR3 is TGCGCCAGCAGAAGCGGGAGGGCCTCTACCGGGGAGCTGTTTTTT.